These 19 T cell receptor beta chains came from one sample sequenced in a study of a mutant IDH1 vaccine in newly diagnosed glioma. Time point of the sample: baseline, week 1 (first vaccination visit). The treatment: pre-vaccination baseline after standard-of-care therapy. TCRdb's table, derived via immunoSEQ multiplex PCR, lists solely in-frame clones and lacks some. The sample consists of 85,000 to 100,000 clones, around 80% of them appearing once. The material was PBMCs, obtained from a glioma patient treated with radiotherapy, temozolomide or both. These receptors were collected from a man in his forties or fifties with glioma.

CDR3 bases: TGCGCCAGCAGCTTCAGTGCAGATACGCAGTATTTT. Translating gives CASSFSADTQYF. This chain connects TRBV5-1 to TRBJ2-3; D unresolved. CDR3 length: 12 residues. Germline V lookup: CDR1 SGHRS, CDR2 YFSETQ. Trimming stripped 2 bases from V and 4 bases from J, with 5 bases between.

A remark on this clone: Other DNA sequences in the same sample also yield this CDR3. The chain is built from TRBV6-1 and TRBJ2-1, with D unclear. This CDR3 spans 18 amino acids. The V gene's germline CDR1 is MNHNS and CDR2 SASEGT. The V end was cut by 5 bases, the J end by 8 bases, with 28 bases between. Here the CDR3 DNA reads TGTGCCAGCAGTCAAGATATTTCACCGGTTGACGGCCAGGATGAGCAGTTCTTC. It encodes CASSQDISPVDGQDEQFF.

This clone has a single count. The chain uses TRBV4-3 and TRBJ1-5, with D unclear. Per the germline V gene, CDR1 is LGHNA and CDR2 is YSLEER. This CDR3 region has 14 residues. V was trimmed by 1 base and J by 4 bases, leaving 8 bases between them. The CDR3 loop is CASSQGAGNQPQHF. CDR3 nucleotide sequence: TGCGCCAGCAGCCAAGGGGCAGGAAATCAGCCCCAGCATTTT.

The sample holds one count of this clone. V and J are TRBV25-1 and TRBJ1-6; TRBD1 matches at 8 bases. Germline loops: CDR1 MGHDK, CDR2 SYGVNS. The CDR3 is 16 amino acids. The V gene end was trimmed by 3 bases and the J gene end by 7 bases; junction bases not matched to a gene: 8. DNA for the CDR3: TGTGCCAGCAGTGATTCGGACAGGGTTCTAAATTCACCCCTCCACTTT. It translates to CASSDSDRVLNSPLHF.

This clone has only one observation. Germline and junction disagree at one end, which may indicate a read error. The chain combines TRBV5-6 with TRBJ2-7, with 11 bases aligning to TRBD1. Germline loops: CDR1 SGHDT, CDR2 YYEEEE. The CDR3 consists of 14 residues. The CDR3 is CASSLGTGGAVSPF. The CDR3 region has the DNA TGTGCCAGCAGCCTAGGGACAGGGGGAGCGGTAAGCCCCTTC. The variable domain in full, completed from reference TRBV5-6 and TRBJ2-7, reads DAGVTQSPTHLIKTRGQQVTLRCSPKSGHDTVSWYQQALGQGPQFIFQYYEEEERQRGNFPDRFSGHQFPNYSSELNVNALLLGDSALYLCASSLGTGGAVSPFGPGTRLTVT.

The rearrangement links TRBV21-1 to TRBJ2-7; the table's TRBD1 call for D was not verified on the DNA. TRBV21-1 is shown as a pseudogene. The CDR3 loop spans 12 amino acids. Here the CDR3 reads CASNPGNNEQYF. CDR3 nucleotide sequence: TGTGCCAGCAATCCAGGGAACAACGAGCAGTACTTC.

This chain links TRBV30 with TRBJ2-7; D remains ambiguous. V gave up 2 bases and J gave up 7 bases, with 9 bases separating them. Germline V gene sequence: CDR1 GTSNPN, CDR2 SVGIG (reference sequence). The CDR3 totals 11 residues. CDR3 residues: CAWSPQDEQYF. DNA for the CDR3: TGTGCCTGGAGTCCGCAGGATGAGCAGTACTTC.

The chain joins TRBV19 to TRBJ2-3, with D hard to call. The length of the CDR3 is 14 residues. V lost 1 base and J 5 bases, leaving 10 bases between the germline ends. The germline CDR1 and CDR2 sequences are LNHDA and SQIVND (reference sequence). Here the CDR3 DNA reads TGTGCCAGTAGTATAGTCGGTCGGCAAGATACGCAGTATTTT. Protein sequence: CASSIVGRQDTQYF.

The genes are TRBV14 and TRBJ2-4, with 10 nucleotides matching TRBD1. This CDR3 has 19 amino acids. With 1 base clipped from V and 0 bases from J, the junction kept 9 bases outside the gene matches. Germline loops: CDR1 SGHDN, CDR2 FVKESK. The chain's CDR3 is CASSQGGQGTLLAKNIQYF. In DNA form, the CDR3 reads TGTGCCAGCAGCCAAGGGGGACAGGGGACCCTGCTAGCCAAAAACATTCAGTACTTC.

This chain uses TRBV7-2 with TRBJ1-5; 9 nucleotides align to TRBD1. The CDR3 extends over 16 amino acids. V lost 5 bases to trimming and J lost 6 bases; unmatched junction nucleotides: 11. Germline lookup yields CDR1 SGHTA and CDR2 FQGNSA. Here the CDR3 DNA reads TGTGCCAGCAGCCTATCCACCGGGACAGGGTTTCAGCCCCAGCATTTT. It specifies CASSLSTGTGFQPQHF.

Many counts were recorded for this clone. For the CDR3, the DNA is TGTGCCAGCTCGGGACAGGGGAACACTGAAGCTTTCTTT. Translating gives CASSGQGNTEAFF. V gene TRBV7-6 combines with J gene TRBJ1-1, with 9 bases fitting TRBD1. The germline gives CDR1 SGHVS, CDR2 FNYEAQ. V shed 8 bases and J 1 base; nucleotides not matched to a gene: 2. This CDR3 region has 13 residues.

A single count supports this clone. CDR3 residues: CASTRDQTQETQYF. CDR3 bases: TGTGCCAGCACCCGTGACCAGACCCAAGAGACCCAGTACTTC. This sequence joins TRBV7-8 and TRBJ2-5; D call uncertain. The germline CDR1 and CDR2 sequences are SGHVS and FQNEAQ. The germline V and J ends were trimmed by 7 bases and 1 base, with 13 bases remaining between them. The CDR3 covers 14 residues.

The chain carries TRBV5-6 and TRBJ1-1; no firm D call. The CDR3 spans 13 residues. V was cut by 4 bases and J by 7 bases, with 14 bases left in between. Germline V gene lookup returns CDR1 SGHDT and CDR2 YYEEEE. The CDR3 coding sequence is TGTGCCAGCAGCCGGTGGTCCAATTATGAAGCTTTCTTT. Its translation: CASSRWSNYEAFF.

There are a few counts of this clone. The V gene is TRBV6-6, the J gene TRBJ1-2; the D gene is possibly TRBD1 (6 bases). The CDR3 has 13 amino acids. Deletions cut 6 bases from V and 4 bases from J, with 12 bases between. From germline, CDR1 is MNHNY and CDR2 SVGAGI (reference sequence). The CDR3 sequence is CASRGQITYGYTF. CDR3 sequence (DNA): TGTGCCAGCAGAGGACAGATAACCTATGGCTACACCTTC.

V is TRBV19 and J is TRBJ1-5; TRBD1 matches 9 bases. The CDR3 loop spans 16 amino acids. Germline V CDR1 and CDR2: LNHDA, SQIVND (reference sequence). J was trimmed by 3 bases and V by 10 bases; bases with no gene match: 13. The CDR3 sequence is CATRPGTGLYNQPQHF. For the CDR3, the DNA is TGTGCCACCCGCCCTGGGACAGGGTTATACAATCAGCCCCAGCATTTT. Using reference TRBV19 and TRBJ1-5 for the parts outside the CDR3, the full variable domain is DGGITQSPKYLFRKEGQNVTLSCEQNLNHDAMYWYRQDPGQGLRLIYYSQIVNDFQKGDIAEGYSVSREKKESFPLTVTSAQKNPTAFYLCATRPGTGLYNQPQHFGDGTRLSIL.

The rearrangement links TRBV10-1 to TRBJ2-3; TRBD2 matches at 14 bases. The J segment lost 4 bases and the V segment lost 6 bases, leaving 3 bases of the junction unmatched. The CDR3 has 15 residues. Germline CDR1 and CDR2: WNHNN and SYGVQD (reference sequence). CDR3 in amino acids: CASSVGLAGADTQYF. CDR3 nucleotide sequence: TGCGCCAGCAGCGTGGGACTAGCGGGAGCAGATACGCAGTATTTT.

CDR3 in amino acids: CASSHHLGELQETQYF. The CDR3 DNA reads as TGTGCCAGCAGCCATCACTTAGGTGAGCTCCAAGAGACCCAGTACTTC. V gene TRBV13 combines with J gene TRBJ2-5; no reliable D call. The CDR3 contains 16 residues. V was clipped by 5 bases and J by 1 base, with 17 bases between them. The germline gives CDR1 PRHDT, CDR2 FYEKMQ (reference sequence).

The chain uses TRBV6-5 and TRBJ2-3, with 8 nucleotides matching TRBD2. The CDR3 has 12 residues. V dropped 11 bases and J dropped 0; count of bases not matched to a gene: 1. Germline V CDR1 and CDR2: MNHEY, SVGAGI. The CDR3 protein is CAASGSTDTQYF. DNA of the CDR3: TGTGCCGCTAGCGGGAGCACAGATACGCAGTATTTT.

V is TRBV4-2 and J is TRBJ1-6, with 8 bases identical to TRBD1. Germline V gene sequence: CDR1 LGHNA, CDR2 YNFKEQ. With 1 base clipped from V and 0 bases from J, the junction kept 5 bases outside the gene matches. This CDR3 contains 18 residues. The CDR3 loop reads CASSQGQGPSSYNSPLHF. In DNA, the CDR3 is TGTGCCAGCAGCCAAGGACAGGGGCCTAGCTCCTATAATTCACCCCTCCACTTT.